The 31 T cell receptor beta chains below all came from one sample that was sequenced in a study of T-cell memory formation after mild COVID-19. TCRdb reprocessed the 5' RACE reads via MiXCR and lists one record per CDR3 protein. This table holds fewer than 550,000 distinct CDR3 sequences, over 15% found once. Sequenced material: PBMCs or a T cell subset sorted from them (not recorded which). These receptors came from an adult woman who had mild COVID-19 (a few samples of this study predate the infection). Cell type and time point are not known.

This clonotype occurred many times. Here the CDR3 reads CASSLGLAGPFTDTQYF. CDR3 in DNA: TGTGCCAGCAGCTTGGGACTAGCGGGACCCTTCACAGATACGCAGTATTTT. The chain combines TRBV7-9 with TRBJ2-3; TRBD2 matches 13 bases. CDR1 is SEHNR, CDR2 FQNEAQ, per germline (reference sequence). The CDR3 loop spans 17 amino acids. V lost 3 bases, J lost 2 bases, and 5 bases stayed unmatched.

This clonotype was detected only a few times. The chain links TRBV6-1 to TRBJ1-1; a possible D gene is TRBD1 (5 bases). Trimming shortened V by 2 bases and J by 5 bases, and 12 bases separated the two germline ends. This CDR3 region has 14 residues. The germline V gene encodes CDR1 MNHNS and CDR2 SASEGT. This CDR3 is CASSESQGWTEAFF. The CDR3 nucleotides read TGTGCCAGCAGTGAAAGTCAGGGTTGGACTGAAGCTTTCTTT.

Concerning this clonotype: One base away lies a much larger clone, so this may be a sequencing read error. The rearrangement joins TRBV15 to TRBJ2-5, with D uncertain. This CDR3 is built from 12 residues. Per the germline V gene, CDR1 is LNHNV and CDR2 is YYDKDF (reference sequence). V was clipped by 3 bases and J by 0 bases, with 2 bases between them. The CDR3: CATSRHQETQYF. As DNA, the CDR3 is TGTGCCACCAGCAGGCACCAAGAGACCCAGTACTTC.

The V call is TRBV20-1, the J call TRBJ2-3; maybe TRBD2 (6 bases). Germline V gene lookup returns CDR1 DFQATT and CDR2 SNEGSKA (reference sequence). V was trimmed by 3 bases and J by 2 bases, leaving 9 bases between them. There are 13 residues in the CDR3. CDR3 coding DNA: TGCAGTGCTAGGGGCGGGAACACAGATACGCAGTATTTT. It yields the protein CSARGGNTDTQYF.

V is TRBV6-2 or TRBV6-3 and J is TRBJ2-7; 9 nucleotides agree with TRBD2. The V gene's germline CDR1 is MNHEY and CDR2 SVGEGT. The CDR3 is 15 residues long. V lost 6 bases and J lost 5; bases outside the gene matches: 11. CDR3 sequence reads: CASSHPRGGADEQYF. DNA for the CDR3: TGTGCCAGCAGCCACCCTCGCGGGGGGGCCGACGAGCAGTACTTC.

This clonotype was counted between two and nine times. The J gene is TRBJ2-3, the V gene TRBV20-1, with D hard to call. The germline CDR1 and CDR2 sequences are DFQATT and SNEGSKA (reference sequence). Trimming took off 1 base at V and 2 bases at J, with 19 bases between the two ends. The length of the CDR3 is 17 residues. The CDR3 DNA is TGCAGTGCTAGAGTTAGACCCACCCAAACGTTCACAGATACGCAGTATTTT. Residues: CSARVRPTQTFTDTQYF.

The V and J genes are TRBV7-9 and TRBJ1-1; D unclear. The CDR3 length is 13 residues. V lost 5 bases, J lost 4 bases, and 11 bases lay in between. Germline loops: CDR1 SEHNR, CDR2 FQNEAQ (reference sequence). The CDR3 sequence is CASSLVEGTEAFF. For the CDR3, the DNA is TGTGCCAGCAGCCTCGTAGAGGGCACTGAAGCTTTCTTT. Together with reference TRBV7-9 and TRBJ1-1, the CDR3 gives the full variable domain: DTGVSQNPRHKITKRGQNVTFRCDPISEHNRLYWYRQTLGQGPEFLTYFQNEAQLEKSRLLSDRFSAERPKGSFSTLEIQRTEQGDSAMYLCASSLVEGTEAFFGQGTRLTVV.

This clonotype has just a few counts. DNA of the CDR3: TGTGCCAGCAGCAATTGTCGGACTAACATTCAGTACTTC. Translating it yields CASSNCRTNIQYF. This sequence joins TRBV21-1 and TRBJ2-4; the table assigns TRBD2, which was not confirmed against the DNA. TRBV21-1 is marked as a pseudogene. The CDR3 is made up of 13 amino acids.

This clonotype has only a few counts. The chain has TRBV7-8 and TRBJ2-5, with unresolved D. The V end was cut by 1 base, the J end by 4 bases, with 4 bases between. The CDR3 totals 12 residues. The germline CDR1 and CDR2 sequences are SGHVS and FQNEAQ. CDR3 sequence: CASSLGTETQYF. The CDR3 DNA is TGTGCCAGCAGCTTAGGCACAGAGACCCAGTACTTC.

The chain uses TRBV9 and TRBJ2-3, with D tentatively TRBD1 (6 bases). CDR1 SGDLS and CDR2 YYNGEE come from the germline V gene. Trimming cost V 4 bases and J 0 bases, with 15 bases left between them. CDR3 length: 16 amino acids. CDR3 loop: CASSTRQVTSTDTQYF. DNA for the CDR3: TGTGCCAGCAGCACCAGACAGGTCACTAGCACAGATACGCAGTATTTT.

This clonotype was counted between two and nine times. The chain combines TRBV2 with TRBJ2-7; 9 bases align to TRBD1. V gave up 6 bases and J gave up 6 bases; unmatched junction bases: 12. The CDR3 loop spans 15 amino acids. The V gene's germline CDR1 is SNHLY and CDR2 FYNNEI. The CDR3 nucleotides are TGTGCCAGCAGGGAACCGGGACAGGGTTCTCGCGAGCAGTACTTC. Its translation: CASREPGQGSREQYF.

V usage is TRBV7-8 and J usage is TRBJ2-7; TRBD1 might be the D (6 bases). CDR1 SGHVS and CDR2 FQNEAQ come from the germline V gene. V lost 1 base to trimming and J lost 3 bases, with 13 bases between them. There are 15 residues in the CDR3. The CDR3 loop reads CASSLEFGQIYEQYF. The DNA of the CDR3 is TGTGCCAGCAGCTTAGAGTTCGGACAGATCTACGAGCAGTACTTC.

The chain joins TRBV7-9 to TRBJ2-2; possibly TRBD2 for D (5 bases). The germline CDR1 and CDR2 sequences are SEHNR and FQNEAQ (reference sequence). The CDR3 is 13 residues long. Trimming shortened V by 11 bases and J by 0 bases, and 10 bases separated the two germline ends. CDR3 in DNA: TGTGCCGGGAGAGGCACGAACACCGGGGAGCTGTTTTTT. This codes for CAGRGTNTGELFF.

The rearrangement joins TRBV24-1 to TRBJ2-1; D unclear. V was shortened by 4 bases and J by 7 bases, with 13 bases between the two germline ends. Germline V gives CDR1 KGHDR, CDR2 SFDVKD. This CDR3 contains 14 residues. CDR3 protein: CATSDFAVKNEQFF. The CDR3, as DNA: TGTGCCACCAGTGACTTTGCGGTTAAAAATGAGCAGTTCTTC.

This chain uses TRBV29-1 with TRBJ2-3, with TRBD1 as a possible D gene (6 bases). The V end was cut by 6 bases, the J end by 5 bases, with 21 bases between. The length of the CDR3 is 15 residues. The germline V gene encodes CDR1 SQVTM and CDR2 ANQGSEA. CDR3 residues: CSVLSGTLRGDTQYF. CDR3 DNA: TGCAGCGTCCTATCTGGGACACTTAGAGGAGATACGCAGTATTTT.

The rearrangement joins TRBV10-3 to TRBJ2-2, with 7 bases that match TRBD1. Germline V gives CDR1 ENHRY, CDR2 SYGVKD. The length of the CDR3 is 15 residues. V was pared by 2 bases and J by 6 bases, with 6 bases of the junction left unmatched. CDR3 sequence: CAISEEQGLAGELFF. CDR3 sequence (DNA): TGTGCCATCAGTGAGGAACAGGGGCTCGCCGGGGAGCTGTTTTTT.

This clonotype was counted only a few times. This sequence joins TRBV4-2 and TRBJ1-6, with 10 bases matching TRBD1. Germline trimming cut 3 bases from V and 7 bases from J; bases unmatched to any gene: 3. This CDR3 has 15 residues. Per germline, CDR1 LGHNA and CDR2 YNFKEQ. The CDR3 is CASSQRDRGNSPLHF. The CDR3 DNA sequence: TGTGCCAGCAGCCAGAGGGACAGGGGCAATTCACCCCTCCACTTT.

The V call is TRBV2, the J call TRBJ1-5, with TRBD1 matching 7 bases. The CDR3 is 14 residues long. After removal of 5 bases from V and 6 bases from J, the junction contained 7 bases not matched to a gene. Germline V gene lookup returns CDR1 SNHLY and CDR2 FYNNEI. CDR3 sequence (DNA): TGTGCCAGCAGTCCACAGGGGACGGTTCAGCCCCAGCATTTT. Translating gives CASSPQGTVQPQHF.

This clonotype was observed at least ten times. CDR3 amino acids: CASSEEGWRRGIEETQYF. DNA for the CDR3: TGTGCCAGCAGTGAAGAGGGCTGGCGCAGGGGAATTGAAGAGACCCAGTACTTC. V gene TRBV25-1 combines with J gene TRBJ2-5, with D perhaps TRBD1 (6 bases). Germline CDR1 reads MGHDK; CDR2 reads SYGVNS. With 2 bases removed from V and 3 bases from J, the gap between germline ends came to 22 bases. This CDR3 is built from 18 residues.

This chain uses TRBV5-1 with TRBJ1-6, with unresolved D. V was clipped by 5 bases and J by 10 bases, with 13 bases between them. The CDR3 totals 13 residues. Germline V gives CDR1 SGHRS, CDR2 YFSETQ. CDR3 DNA: TGCGCCAGCAGGACGTCAGAGAGATCACCCCTCCACTTT. It specifies CASRTSERSPLHF.

V and J are TRBV6-4 and TRBJ2-2, with TRBD1 as a possible D gene (6 bases). Germline V gene sequence: CDR1 MRHNA, CDR2 SNTAGT. Trimming removed 6 bases at V and 6 bases at J, with 11 bases between. The CDR3 extends over 13 amino acids. The CDR3 DNA follows: TGTGCCAGCAGACAGGGCATCGCCGGGGAGCTGTTTTTT. Its protein is CASRQGIAGELFF.

The CDR3 here is CSARALGQGDEAFF. The CDR3 DNA reads as TGCAGTGCTAGAGCCCTCGGACAGGGGGATGAAGCTTTCTTT. V usage is TRBV20-1 and J usage is TRBJ1-1; 10 nucleotides line up with TRBD1. This CDR3 contains 14 residues. V lost 1 base and J lost 7; bases outside the gene matches: 6. In germline, CDR1 is DFQATT, CDR2 SNEGSKA (reference sequence).

The chain combines TRBV5-1 with TRBJ2-1; TRBD1 matches 7 bases. This CDR3 comprises 15 residues. V lost 0 bases to trimming and J lost 1 base; unmatched junction nucleotides: 1. Germline V gene data show CDR1 as SGHRS and CDR2 as YFSETQ. The CDR3 DNA is TGCGCCAGCAGCTTGGTGGGACAGTCCTACAATGAGCAGTTCTTC. Its protein is CASSLVGQSYNEQFF.

The chain carries TRBV7-9 and TRBJ2-5; TRBD2 might be the D (6 bases). Germline CDR1 SEHNR, CDR2 FQNEAQ (reference sequence). The CDR3 spans 15 residues. V was clipped by 4 bases and J by 0 bases, with 12 bases between them. The CDR3, as DNA: TGTGCCAGCAGCTCAAGACGCGGGGACCAAGAGACCCAGTACTTC. Its protein product is CASSSRRGDQETQYF. Full variable domain (remainder filled in from reference TRBV7-9 and TRBJ2-5): DTGVSQNPRHKITKRGQNVTFRCDPISEHNRLYWYRQTLGQGPEFLTYFQNEAQLEKSRLLSDRFSAERPKGSFSTLEIQRTEQGDSAMYLCASSSRRGDQETQYFGPGTRLLVL.

This clonotype was observed a handful of times. The rearrangement links TRBV20-1 to TRBJ2-1; perhaps TRBD1 as D (6 bases). Germline loops: CDR1 DFQATT, CDR2 SNEGSKA (reference sequence). The CDR3 is made up of 13 amino acids. V lost 4 bases and J lost 4, with 11 bases in between. CDR3 amino acids: CSAISGDYNEQFF. In DNA form, the CDR3 reads TGCAGTGCTATATCAGGGGATTACAATGAGCAGTTCTTC.

The CDR3, as DNA: TGTGCCAGCAGGCCGGGGGGTAATTCACCCCTCCACTTT. Encoded protein: CASRPGGNSPLHF. This sequence joins TRBV6-5 and TRBJ1-6, with D perhaps TRBD1 (5 bases). The CDR3 spans 13 residues. V shed 6 bases and J shed 6 bases, with 9 bases lying between them. The V gene's germline CDR1 is MNHEY and CDR2 SVGAGI.

The V and J genes are TRBV30 and TRBJ2-6, with no clear D. CDR1 and CDR2 (germline): GTSNPN, SVGIG (reference sequence). V was cut by 2 bases and J by 2 bases, with 7 bases left in between. This CDR3 is built from 14 residues. The CDR3 is CAWSMGTGANVLTF. Written as DNA, the CDR3 is TGTGCCTGGAGTATGGGGACTGGGGCCAACGTCCTGACTTTC.

V and J are TRBV4-1 and TRBJ2-7; no firm D call. Per germline, CDR1 MGHRA and CDR2 YSYEKL. The length of the CDR3 is 17 residues. V lost 3 bases to trimming and J lost 0 bases, with 18 bases between them. The CDR3 is CASSHPVDGSFSYEQYF. CDR3 sequence (DNA): TGCGCCAGCAGCCATCCCGTGGACGGATCCTTCTCCTACGAGCAGTACTTC.

The rearrangement links TRBV20-1 to TRBJ2-1, with 9 bases matching TRBD2. V dropped 2 bases and J dropped 7; count of bases not matched to a gene: 6. Germline-derived CDR1 and CDR2 are DFQATT and SNEGSKA (reference sequence). This CDR3 has 14 residues. The CDR3 loop reads CSARWAGGPNEQFF. CDR3 DNA: TGCAGTGCTAGATGGGCGGGGGGGCCGAATGAGCAGTTCTTC.

This clonotype has ten or more counts. This CDR3 reads CASSPGGGSYGYTF. Written as DNA, the CDR3 is TGTGCCAGCAGTCCTGGGGGGGGTAGCTATGGCTACACCTTC. V is TRBV7-2 and J is TRBJ1-2; weak D call: TRBD1 (5 bases). Deletions cut 6 bases from V and 4 bases from J, with 15 bases between. CDR3 size: 14 residues. CDR1 and CDR2 from the germline V gene are SGHTA and FQGNSA.

The rearrangement links TRBV11-2 to TRBJ2-5, with D unclear. CDR3 length: 13 amino acids. The germline V and J ends were trimmed by 5 bases and 7 bases, with 14 bases remaining between them. Germline CDR1 SGHAT, CDR2 FQNNGV. The CDR3 here is CASSQPTHGTQYF. The CDR3 nucleotides read TGTGCCAGCAGCCAACCCACCCATGGGACCCAGTACTTC.